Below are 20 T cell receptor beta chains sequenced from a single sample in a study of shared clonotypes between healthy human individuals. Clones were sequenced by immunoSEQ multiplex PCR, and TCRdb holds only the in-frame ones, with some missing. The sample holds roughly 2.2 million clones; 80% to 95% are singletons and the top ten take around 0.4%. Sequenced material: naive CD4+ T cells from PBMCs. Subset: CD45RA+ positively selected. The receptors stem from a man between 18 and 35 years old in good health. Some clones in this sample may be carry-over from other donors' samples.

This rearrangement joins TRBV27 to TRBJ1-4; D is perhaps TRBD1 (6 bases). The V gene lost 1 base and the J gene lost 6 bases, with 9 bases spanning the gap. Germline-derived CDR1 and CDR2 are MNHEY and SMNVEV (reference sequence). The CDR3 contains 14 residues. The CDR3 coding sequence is TGTGCCAGCAGTTTATGGGCAGGGGATGAAAAACTGTTTTTT. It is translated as CASSLWAGDEKLFF.

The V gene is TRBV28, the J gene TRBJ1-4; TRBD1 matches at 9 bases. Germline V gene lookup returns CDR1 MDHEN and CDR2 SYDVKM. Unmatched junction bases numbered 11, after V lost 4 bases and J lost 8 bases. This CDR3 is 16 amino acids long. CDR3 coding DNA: TGTGCCAGCAGTTACCCCGGACAGGGGAAAGGAGAAAAACTGTTTTTT. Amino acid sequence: CASSYPGQGKGEKLFF.

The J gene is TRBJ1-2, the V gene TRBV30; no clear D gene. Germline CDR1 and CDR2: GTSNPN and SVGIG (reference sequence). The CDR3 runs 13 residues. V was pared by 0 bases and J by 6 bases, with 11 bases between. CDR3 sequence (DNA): TGTGCCTGGAGTGTAACCGCGCGCCATGGCTACACCTTC. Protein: CAWSVTARHGYTF.

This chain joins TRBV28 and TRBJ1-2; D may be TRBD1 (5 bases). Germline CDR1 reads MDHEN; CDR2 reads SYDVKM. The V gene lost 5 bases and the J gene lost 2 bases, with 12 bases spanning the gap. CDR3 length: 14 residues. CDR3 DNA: TGTGCCAGCAGTACTGCTGACAGAAACTATGGCTACACCTTC. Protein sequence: CASSTADRNYGYTF.

The CDR3, as DNA: TGTGCCAGCCGCCCGCCTCAAAACATTCAGTACTTC. Protein product: CASRPPQNIQYF. V usage is TRBV6-1 and J usage is TRBJ2-4, with D uncertain. Per germline, CDR1 MNHNS and CDR2 SASEGT. Trimming took 8 bases from V and 5 from J, leaving 10 bases between them. The CDR3 consists of 12 residues.

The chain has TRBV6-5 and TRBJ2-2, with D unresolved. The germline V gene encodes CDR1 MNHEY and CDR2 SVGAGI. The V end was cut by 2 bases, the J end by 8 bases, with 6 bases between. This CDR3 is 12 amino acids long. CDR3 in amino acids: CASSYLPGELFF. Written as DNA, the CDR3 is TGTGCCAGCAGTTACCTCCCGGGGGAGCTGTTTTTT.

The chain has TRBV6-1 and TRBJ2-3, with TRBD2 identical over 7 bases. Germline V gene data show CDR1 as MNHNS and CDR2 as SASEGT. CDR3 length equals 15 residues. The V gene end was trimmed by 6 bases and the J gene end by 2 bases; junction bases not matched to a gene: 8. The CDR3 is CASSDGLGITDTQYF. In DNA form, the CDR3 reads TGTGCCAGCAGCGACGGACTAGGGATCACAGATACGCAGTATTTT.

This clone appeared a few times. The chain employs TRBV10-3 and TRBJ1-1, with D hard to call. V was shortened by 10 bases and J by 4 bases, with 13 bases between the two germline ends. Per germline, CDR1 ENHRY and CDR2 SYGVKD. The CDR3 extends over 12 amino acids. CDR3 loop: CASSSAGTEAFF. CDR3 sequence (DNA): TGTGCCAGCTCCAGTGCGGGCACTGAAGCTTTCTTT.

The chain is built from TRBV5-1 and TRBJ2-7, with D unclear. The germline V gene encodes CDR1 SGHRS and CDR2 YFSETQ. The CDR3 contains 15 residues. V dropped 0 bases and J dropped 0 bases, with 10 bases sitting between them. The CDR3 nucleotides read TGCGCCAGCAGCTTGGAGGTCCCTGGCTCCTACGAGCAGTACTTC. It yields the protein CASSLEVPGSYEQYF.

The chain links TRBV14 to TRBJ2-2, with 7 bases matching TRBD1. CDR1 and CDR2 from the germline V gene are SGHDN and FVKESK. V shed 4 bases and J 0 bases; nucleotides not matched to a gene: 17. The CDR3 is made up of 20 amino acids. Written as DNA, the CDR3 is TGTGCCAGCAGCCTCATCGCGAGAGACAGGGAAGGGACGAACACCGGGGAGCTGTTTTTT. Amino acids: CASSLIARDREGTNTGELFF.

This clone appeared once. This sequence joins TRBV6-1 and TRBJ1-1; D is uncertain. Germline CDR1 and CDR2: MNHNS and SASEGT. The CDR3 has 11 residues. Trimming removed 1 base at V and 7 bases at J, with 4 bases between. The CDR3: CASSEVNEAFF. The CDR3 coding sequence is TGTGCCAGCAGTGAAGTCAATGAAGCTTTCTTT.

The CDR3 is CASGPAGQGGKTQYF. The CDR3 DNA reads as TGTGCCAGCGGGCCGGCCGGACAGGGGGGAAAGACGCAGTATTTT. This chain links TRBV28 with TRBJ2-3; the match to TRBD1 covers 10 bases. Trimming removed 8 bases from V and 9 bases from J; junction bases left unmatched: 14. Germline CDR1 MDHEN, CDR2 SYDVKM. The CDR3 has 15 residues.

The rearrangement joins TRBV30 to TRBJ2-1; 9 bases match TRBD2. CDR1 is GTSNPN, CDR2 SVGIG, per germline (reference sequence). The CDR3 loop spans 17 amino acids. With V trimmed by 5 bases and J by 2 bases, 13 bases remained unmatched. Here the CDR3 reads CAWAGGWREGPYNEQFF. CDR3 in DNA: TGTGCCTGGGCTGGCGGGTGGCGGGAGGGGCCCTACAATGAGCAGTTCTTC.

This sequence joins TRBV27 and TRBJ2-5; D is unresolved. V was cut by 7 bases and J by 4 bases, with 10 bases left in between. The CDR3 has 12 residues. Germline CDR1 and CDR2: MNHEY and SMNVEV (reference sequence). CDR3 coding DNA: TGTGCCAGCATTTCAGCCGGAGAGACCCAGTACTTC. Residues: CASISAGETQYF.

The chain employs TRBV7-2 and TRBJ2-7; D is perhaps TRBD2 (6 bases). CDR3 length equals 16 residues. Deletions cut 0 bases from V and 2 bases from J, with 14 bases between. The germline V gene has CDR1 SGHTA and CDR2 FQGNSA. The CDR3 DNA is TGTGCCAGCAGCTTAGCGTCGGGAGTAGCGACCTACGAGCAGTACTTC. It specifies CASSLASGVATYEQYF.

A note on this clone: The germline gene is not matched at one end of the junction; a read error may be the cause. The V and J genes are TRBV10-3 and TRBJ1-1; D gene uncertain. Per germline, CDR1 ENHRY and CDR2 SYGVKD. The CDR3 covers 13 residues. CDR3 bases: TGTGCCATCAGTGAGTCGAGAGCGGGTGAACCTTTCTTT. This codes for CAISESRAGEPFF.

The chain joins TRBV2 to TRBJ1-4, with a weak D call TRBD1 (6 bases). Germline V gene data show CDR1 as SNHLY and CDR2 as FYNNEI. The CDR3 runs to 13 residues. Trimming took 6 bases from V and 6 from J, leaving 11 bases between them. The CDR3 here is CASSLDSYEKLFF. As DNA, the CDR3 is TGTGCCAGCAGCTTGGACAGCTATGAAAAACTGTTTTTT.

The CDR3 loop is CASSSGTSETDTQYF. CDR3 sequence (DNA): TGTGCCAGCAGCAGCGGGACTAGCGAGACAGATACGCAGTATTTT. The chain employs TRBV11-3 and TRBJ2-3; 10 bases fit TRBD2. The CDR3 covers 15 residues. With 5 bases clipped from V and 3 bases from J, the junction kept 5 bases outside the gene matches. Germline V gives CDR1 SGHNT, CDR2 YENEEA. Full variable domain (rest looked up from reference TRBV11-3 and TRBJ2-3): EAGVVQSPRYKIIEKKQPVAFWCNPISGHNTLYWYLQNLGQGPELLIRYENEEAVDDSQLPKDRFSAERLKGVDSTLKIQPAELGDSAVYLCASSSGTSETDTQYFGPGTRLTVL.

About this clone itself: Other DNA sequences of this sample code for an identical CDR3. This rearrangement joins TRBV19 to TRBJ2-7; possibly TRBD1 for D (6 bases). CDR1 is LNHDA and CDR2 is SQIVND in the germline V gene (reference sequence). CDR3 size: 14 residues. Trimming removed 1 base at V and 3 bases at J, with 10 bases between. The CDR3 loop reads CASSIGAGVYEQYF. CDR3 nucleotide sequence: TGTGCCAGTAGTATAGGGGCAGGGGTCTACGAGCAGTACTTC. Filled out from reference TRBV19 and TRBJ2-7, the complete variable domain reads DGGITQSPKYLFRKEGQNVTLSCEQNLNHDAMYWYRQDPGQGLRLIYYSQIVNDFQKGDIAEGYSVSREKKESFPLTVTSAQKNPTAFYLCASSIGAGVYEQYFGPGTRLTVT.

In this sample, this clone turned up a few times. CDR3 nucleotides: TGTGCGTCGATGCGAGGGACTCAAGCTTTCTTT. Encoded protein: CASMRGTQAFF. This chain joins TRBV2 and TRBJ1-1, with D possibly being TRBD1 (5 bases). The CDR3 has 11 residues. From germline, CDR1 is SNHLY and CDR2 FYNNEI.